Below are 18 T cell receptor beta chains sequenced from a single sample in a study of T cells in Graves' hyperthyroidism and ophthalmopathy. TCR beta CDR3 sequences were amplified from RNA transcripts. Researchers ran a first-round RT-PCR on the TCR CDR3 using the HTBI primer set. TCRdb independently ran MiXCR on the multiplex PCR reads; one entry per CDR3 protein. The sample has fewer than 650,000 distinct CDR3 sequences, 11% to 15% seen once; the top ten hold under 7%. The specimen was blood. These receptors were taken from a woman in her twenties or thirties with Graves' hyperthyroidism that later progressed to Graves' ophthalmopathy.

The rearrangement joins TRBV5-8 to TRBJ2-5; 8 bases agree with TRBD2. The length of the CDR3 is 18 residues. Germline loops: CDR1 SGHTS, CDR2 YDEGEE. V trimming: 4 bases; J trimming: 1 base; junction bases outside the gene matches: 15. The CDR3 protein is CASSPPGGRATPQETQYF. Written as DNA, the CDR3 is TGTGCCAGCAGCCCACCGGGGGGGCGGGCAACCCCCCAAGAGACCCAGTACTTC.

V and J are TRBV4-1 and TRBJ2-4; D is perhaps TRBD2 (5 bases). Trimming pared 2 bases from V and 1 base from J, leaving 18 bases between. Germline V gives CDR1 MGHRA, CDR2 YSYEKL. The CDR3 runs to 18 residues. The CDR3 nucleotides are TGCGCCAGCAGCCAAAACGGGTGGGGTTGGGAGGCCAAAAACATTCAGTACTTC. Its protein is CASSQNGWGWEAKNIQYF.

The table lists this clonotype with many counts. CDR3 in amino acids: CASSQTGTFNGYTF. The DNA of the CDR3 is TGTGCCAGCAGTCAGACAGGGACTTTCAATGGCTACACCTTC. The V and J genes are TRBV2 and TRBJ1-2, with 7 nucleotides matching TRBD1. The junction had 9 bases not matched to a gene; V was cut back by 5 bases and J by 6 bases. This CDR3 has 14 residues. Per the germline V gene, CDR1 is SNHLY and CDR2 is FYNNEI.

As regards this clonotype: Given a much more abundant clone one base away, this may be a read error. The rearrangement joins TRBV29-1 to TRBJ1-1; D is unclear. Germline V gene sequence: CDR1 SQVTM, CDR2 ANQGSEA. V was cut by 3 bases and J by 3 bases, with 5 bases left in between. The length of the CDR3 is 11 residues. The CDR3 loop is CSVDSHTEAFF. DNA for the CDR3: TGCAGCGTTGACAGTCACACTGAAGCTTTCTTT.

The chain is built from TRBV20-1 and TRBJ1-5, with D possibly TRBD1 on 5 matching bases. Trimming removed 2 bases from V and 5 bases from J, with 13 bases in between. The CDR3 runs to 14 residues. CDR1 is DFQATT and CDR2 is SNEGSKA in the germline V gene (reference sequence). The CDR3, as DNA: TGCAGTGCTAGATTCGGGGCGATTGATCAGCCCCAGCATTTT. It is translated as CSARFGAIDQPQHF.

The chain is built from TRBV11-2 and TRBJ2-3, with 7 bases lining up with TRBD2. The CDR3 consists of 17 residues. V shed 5 bases and J 4 bases; nucleotides not matched to a gene: 15. Germline values: CDR1 SGHAT, CDR2 FQNNGV. CDR3 sequence reads: CASSQDISRELADTQYF. The CDR3 coding sequence is TGTGCCAGCAGCCAAGATATTTCGCGGGAGCTGGCAGATACGCAGTATTTT.

This clonotype was observed many times. V usage is TRBV30 and J usage is TRBJ1-4; the match to TRBD1 covers 12 bases. V trimming: 2 bases; J trimming: 7 bases; junction bases outside the gene matches: 2. Germline lookup yields CDR1 GTSNPN and CDR2 SVGIG (reference sequence). This CDR3 is 14 amino acids long. CDR3 protein: CAWSRDRGLEKLFF. The CDR3 DNA sequence: TGTGCCTGGAGTCGGGACAGGGGGCTTGAAAAACTGTTTTTT.

The chain joins TRBV24-1 to TRBJ2-7; maybe TRBD2 (5 bases). The length of the CDR3 is 15 residues. With 9 bases removed from V and 3 bases from J, the gap between germline ends came to 20 bases. The germline V gene encodes CDR1 KGHDR and CDR2 SFDVKD. In nucleotides, the CDR3 is TGTGCCACCCAAGAGGGCGGACTGTCCAGCTACGAGCAGTACTTC. It yields the protein CATQEGGLSSYEQYF.

This clonotype was seen at least ten times. The chain is built from TRBV2 and TRBJ2-5, with unresolved D. With 9 bases removed from V and 0 bases from J, the gap between germline ends came to 5 bases. Germline V lookup: CDR1 SNHLY, CDR2 FYNNEI. The CDR3 loop spans 11 amino acids. This CDR3 is CASQYQETQYF. Written as DNA, the CDR3 is TGTGCCAGTCAGTACCAAGAGACCCAGTACTTC.

In this sample, this clonotype turned up many times. V gene TRBV2 combines with J gene TRBJ1-2; D unclear. This CDR3 region has 16 residues. CDR1 is SNHLY and CDR2 is FYNNEI in the germline V gene. V lost 4 bases, J lost 2 bases, and 17 bases lay in between. CDR3 sequence reads: CASSGVIGHGNYGYTF. The CDR3 region has the DNA TGTGCCAGCAGTGGCGTTATAGGTCACGGGAACTATGGCTACACCTTC.

At least ten counts were recorded for this clonotype. The V and J genes are TRBV20-1 and TRBJ2-3; D ambiguous. CDR3 length: 12 amino acids. Trimming removed 3 bases at V and 2 bases at J, with 6 bases between. Germline CDR1 is DFQATT and CDR2 is SNEGSKA (reference sequence). The CDR3 protein is CSARTNTDTQYF. The DNA for the CDR3 is TGCAGTGCTAGGACGAACACAGATACGCAGTATTTT.

A word on this clonotype: A clone one base away is much larger, so this may be a read error. The rearrangement links TRBV6-1 to TRBJ2-5; TRBD2 matches 9 bases. V lost 3 bases to trimming and J lost 5 bases; unmatched junction nucleotides: 10. CDR3 length: 16 residues. Germline CDR1 reads MNHNS; CDR2 reads SASEGT. The CDR3 nucleotides read TGTGCCAGCAGTGAGGGGGTAGCGGGAGTCCACGAGACCCAGTACTTC. Its protein is CASSEGVAGVHETQYF.

This clonotype was seen a few times. V and J are TRBV30 and TRBJ2-7; 7 nucleotides match TRBD2. Germline V CDR1 and CDR2: GTSNPN, SVGIG (reference sequence). This CDR3 spans 13 amino acids. Losses at the gene ends were 7 bases for V and 5 bases for J; bases not matched to a gene: 11. Here the CDR3 reads CAYSSGSRHEQYF. CDR3 sequence (DNA): TGTGCCTACTCTAGCGGTTCACGCCACGAGCAGTACTTC.

Details on this clonotype: This may come from a read error, since a much larger clone is one base off. The rearrangement joins TRBV3-1 to TRBJ1-2; 7 bases fit TRBD1. CDR3 size: 13 residues. V shed 6 bases, J shed 10 bases, and the junction held 11 bases outside the gene matches. Germline CDR1 and CDR2: LGHDT and YNNKEL (reference sequence). CDR3 sequence (DNA): TGTGCCAGCAGGCCGACAGGGAAAGCGGACTACACCTTC. It translates to CASRPTGKADYTF.

This clonotype was observed at least ten times. The V and J genes are TRBV7-2 and TRBJ1-2; 8 bases align to TRBD1. Germline CDR1 SGHTA, CDR2 FQGNSA. CDR3 length equals 15 residues. With V trimmed by 5 bases and J by 0 bases, 5 bases remained unmatched. CDR3 region: CASSHGTGANYGYTF. The DNA of the CDR3 is TGTGCCAGCAGCCATGGGACAGGAGCTAACTATGGCTACACCTTC.

Ten or more counts support this clonotype. The rearrangement links TRBV20-1 to TRBJ1-5; D is perhaps TRBD1 (5 bases). Germline CDR1 is DFQATT and CDR2 is SNEGSKA (reference sequence). The V end was cut by 0 bases, the J end by 5 bases, with 14 bases between. This CDR3 is 15 amino acids long. The CDR3 region has the DNA TGCAGTGCTAGAGATGGGGGGGGTTCGGATCAGCCCCAGCATTTT. Residues: CSARDGGGSDQPQHF.

On this clonotype: With a much larger clone just one base away, this may be a read error. Because the CDR3 is missing its conserved closing phenylalanine or tryptophan, this is likely a read error. The J gene is TRBJ2-7, the V gene TRBV5-1; a possible D gene is TRBD2 (6 bases). CDR1 is SGHRS and CDR2 is YFSETQ in the germline V gene. The CDR3 is 16 amino acids. V was pared by 3 bases and J by 3 bases, with 19 bases between. CDR3 loop: CASSSRGSGGFYEQYL. In DNA, the CDR3 is TGCGCCAGCAGCTCCCGGGGGAGCGGAGGATTCTACGAGCAGTACTTG.

The chain uses TRBV20-1 and TRBJ2-1; D is undetermined. The V gene lost 6 bases and the J gene lost 0 bases, with 12 bases spanning the gap. The CDR3 runs to 14 residues. CDR1 is DFQATT and CDR2 is SNEGSKA in the germline V gene (reference sequence). CDR3 DNA: TGCAGTGCGGAGTACTTGAGCTCCTACAATGAGCAGTTCTTC. The encoded protein is CSAEYLSSYNEQFF.